Sequencing of this T cell receptor beta chain was carried out in a study of blood T cell repertoires in COVID-19. This clone was picked up a small number of times. This CDR3 has 15 residues. CDR1 MDHEN and CDR2 SYDVKM come from the germline V gene. Trimming cost V 6 bases and J 6 bases, with 18 bases left between them. The method was immunoSEQ multiplex PCR; TCRdb's version includes in-frame clones alone and lacks a portion of them. The sample comprises more than 200,000 clones, 80% of which are singletons, and around 4.5% rests with the top ten. V usage is TRBV28 and J usage is TRBJ1-5, with D perhaps TRBD1 (5 bases). This clonotype was obtained from a man aged 25 to 40 with acute COVID-19. Sequenced input: PBMCs or T cells enriched from blood (not recorded which). This CDR3 is CASSSSLGRSQPQHF. DNA for the CDR3: TGTGCCAGCAGCTCTAGTTTGGGGCGAAGTCAGCCCCAGCATTTT.